The entry below describes one T cell receptor (beta chain). Trimming removed 11 bases from V and 1 base from J, with 20 bases in between. The germline gives CDR1 WSHSY, CDR2 SAAADI. The CDR3 has 16 amino acids. The sample originates from a study of blood T cell repertoires in COVID-19. Whole-study context: Sample material is recorded as cDNA or gDNA derived from T cells, B-cell-depleted T cells, or PBMCs.

This table comes from immunoSEQ multiplex PCR, and its TCRdb copy is limited to in-frame clones, with some not included. Of roughly 350,000 clones detected, roughly 90% appear once; the ten largest clones hold around 7.9%. The source of this sequence is a woman aged 65 to 85 with COVID-19, enrolled during active disease. Sequences were obtained from peripheral blood. The chain links TRBV10-2 to TRBJ2-2; D may be TRBD1 (6 bases). CDR3 sequence (DNA): TGCGCCGCCGGCTACTCAGGGGTAGGGAACACCGGGGAGCTGTTTTTT. As protein: CAAGYSGVGNTGELFF.